Shown below are 15 T cell receptor beta chains from a single sample sequenced in a study of cytomegalovirus exposure and HLA in healthy donors. Use of 60 Vbeta and 13 Jbeta primers characterized the PCR. Sequenced by immunoSEQ multiplex PCR; TCRdb stores in-frame clones only, minus some. The sample has about 120,000 clones; 60% to 85% are singletons. The sequencing input was PBMCs. The receptors derive from a middle-aged woman in good health and CMV-seropositive.

The rearrangement joins TRBV19 to TRBJ1-6; 7 nucleotides line up with TRBD1. The germline V gene encodes CDR1 LNHDA and CDR2 SQIVND (reference sequence). CDR3 length: 16 amino acids. Trimming took 0 bases from V and 7 from J; bases not matched to a gene: 6. CDR3 sequence reads: CASSIDPGTANSPLHF. The CDR3 bases are TGTGCCAGTAGTATAGACCCCGGGACAGCAAATTCACCCCTCCACTTT.

The chain combines TRBV9 with TRBJ2-2; 10 positions agree with TRBD1. V shed 0 bases, J shed 5 bases, and the junction held 4 bases outside the gene matches. The CDR3 totals 16 residues. Germline CDR1 and CDR2: SGDLS and YYNGEE. CDR3 DNA: TGTGCCAGCAGCGTAGGGGTGGGACAGGGGACCGGGGAGCTGTTTTTT. Encoded protein: CASSVGVGQGTGELFF.

The chain uses TRBV10-2 and TRBJ2-1; 12 positions match TRBD2. Germline CDR1 reads WSHSY; CDR2 reads SAAADI. The CDR3 length is 18 residues. The V gene end was trimmed by 7 bases and the J gene end by 5 bases; junction bases not matched to a gene: 15. CDR3 amino acids: CASIPRGASGGVDNEQFF. The CDR3 DNA reads as TGCGCCAGCATCCCGCGGGGGGCTAGCGGGGGGGTTGACAATGAGCAGTTCTTC.

Worth noting for this clone: Germline and junction disagree at one end, which may indicate a read error. The J gene is TRBJ2-7, the V gene TRBV6-5, with 7 bases identical to TRBD1. CDR1 and CDR2 from the germline V gene are MNHEY and SVGAGI. The CDR3 runs to 14 residues. CDR3 DNA sequence: TGTGCCAACAGTTATAAGCCAGGGGGCTACGAGCAGTACTTC. Protein sequence: CANSYKPGGYEQYF.

The gene calls are TRBV5-1 and TRBJ1-2; 8 nucleotides match TRBD1. The trim removed 0 bases at V and 6 bases at J, leaving 10 bases unmatched. Germline V CDR1 and CDR2: SGHRS, YFSETQ. This CDR3 has 16 residues. CDR3 nucleotides: TGCGCCAGCAGCTTGGATGTGACAGGGGCGAAGAATGGCTACACCTTC. It translates to CASSLDVTGAKNGYTF.

This clone has more than one count but fewer than ten. The chain carries TRBV19 and TRBJ1-2; TRBD1 aligns across 10 bases. The CDR3 is 13 residues long. The J segment lost 6 bases and the V segment lost 5 bases, leaving 3 bases of the junction unmatched. Germline V CDR1 and CDR2: LNHDA, SQIVND (reference sequence). For the CDR3, the DNA is TGTGCCAGTAGTGAGGGACAGGGGCATGGCTACACCTTC. Translated: CASSEGQGHGYTF.

CDR3 protein: CASSPTGPYGYTF. In nucleotides, the CDR3 is TGTGCCAGTAGCCCCACAGGGCCCTATGGCTACACCTTC. The chain couples TRBV19 to TRBJ1-2, with D perhaps matching TRBD1 (6 bases). The CDR3 is made up of 13 amino acids. Germline V gene lookup returns CDR1 LNHDA and CDR2 SQIVND (reference sequence). V gave up 6 bases and J gave up 4 bases, with 12 bases separating them.

The V and J genes are TRBV27 and TRBJ2-3; 11 positions match TRBD2. Germline V gene data show CDR1 as MNHEY and CDR2 as SMNVEV (reference sequence). CDR3 length: 17 amino acids. Trimming removed 4 bases from V and 0 bases from J; junction bases left unmatched: 6. The CDR3 DNA is TGTGCCAGCAGTTCCTCTAGCGGGGGGTTAAGCACAGATACGCAGTATTTT. It translates to CASSSSSGGLSTDTQYF.

This sequence joins TRBV11-2 and TRBJ1-2; maybe TRBD1 (5 bases). The V gene lost 0 bases and the J gene lost 7 bases, with 18 bases spanning the gap. Looked up from germline, CDR1 is SGHAT and CDR2 is FQNNGV. This CDR3 contains 16 residues. The CDR3 reads CASSLEGLTAVGGYTF. Here the CDR3 DNA reads TGTGCCAGCAGCTTAGAGGGCCTGACAGCCGTAGGTGGCTACACCTTC.

The chain combines TRBV6-6 with TRBJ1-4; weak D call: TRBD1 (6 bases). The CDR3 is made up of 15 amino acids. Deletions cut 11 bases from V and 8 bases from J, with 24 bases between. The germline gives CDR1 MNHNY, CDR2 SVGAGI (reference sequence). The CDR3 is CAVNYGGGGREKLFF. The CDR3 bases are TGTGCCGTCAATTACGGGGGGGGCGGTAGGGAAAAACTGTTTTTT.

The chain combines TRBV7-2 with TRBJ2-7; no definite D call. The germline CDR1 and CDR2 sequences are SGHTA and FQGNSA. CDR3 length equals 12 residues. Trimming shortened V by 3 bases and J by 7 bases, and 10 bases separated the two germline ends. The CDR3 DNA is TGTGCCAGCAGCTTCTCCGGTCTGGAGCAGTACTTC. Amino acid sequence: CASSFSGLEQYF.

V and J are TRBV7-2 and TRBJ2-4; D unresolved. Trimming pared 8 bases from V and 6 bases from J, leaving 14 bases between. This CDR3 region has 13 residues. Per the germline V gene, CDR1 is SGHTA and CDR2 is FQGNSA. The CDR3 sequence: CASSAGDANIQYF. The DNA for the CDR3 is TGTGCCAGCTCCGCCGGAGACGCAAACATTCAGTACTTC.

The chain combines TRBV10-3 with TRBJ1-5; tentative D call: TRBD1 (5 bases). Trimming shortened V by 0 bases and J by 5 bases, and 11 bases separated the two germline ends. The CDR3 totals 15 residues. Germline V gives CDR1 ENHRY, CDR2 SYGVKD. CDR3 residues: CAISESGRVYQPQHF. The CDR3, as DNA: TGTGCCATCAGTGAGTCCGGCAGGGTCTATCAGCCCCAGCATTTT.

V gene TRBV19 combines with J gene TRBJ1-1, with a weak D call TRBD1 (5 bases). The germline CDR1 and CDR2 sequences are LNHDA and SQIVND (reference sequence). The germline V and J ends were trimmed by 4 bases and 7 bases, with 16 bases remaining between them. The CDR3 runs 14 residues. DNA of the CDR3: TGTGCCAGTAGTACCCCCGGGACGACTAGTGAAGCTTTCTTT. Its translation is CASSTPGTTSEAFF.

The chain is built from TRBV6-1 and TRBJ2-7, with 14 bases identical to TRBD2. This CDR3 region has 15 residues. The germline CDR1 and CDR2 sequences are MNHNS and SASEGT. Trimming took 6 bases from V and 3 from J; bases not matched to a gene: 4. In nucleotides, the CDR3 is TGTGCCAGCAGCGAGACTAGCGGGAGGGTCTACGAGCAGTACTTC. As protein: CASSETSGRVYEQYF.